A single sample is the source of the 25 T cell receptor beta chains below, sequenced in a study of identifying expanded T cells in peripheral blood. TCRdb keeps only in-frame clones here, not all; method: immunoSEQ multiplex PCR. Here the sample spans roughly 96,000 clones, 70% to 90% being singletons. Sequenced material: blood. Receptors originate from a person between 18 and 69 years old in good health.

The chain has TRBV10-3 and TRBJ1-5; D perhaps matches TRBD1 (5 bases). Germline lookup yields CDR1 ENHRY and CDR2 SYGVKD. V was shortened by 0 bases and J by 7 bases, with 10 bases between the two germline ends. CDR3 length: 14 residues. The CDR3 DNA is TGTGCCATCAGTGAGTCGGGGGGAGGCCAGCCCCAGCATTTT. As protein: CAISESGGGQPQHF.

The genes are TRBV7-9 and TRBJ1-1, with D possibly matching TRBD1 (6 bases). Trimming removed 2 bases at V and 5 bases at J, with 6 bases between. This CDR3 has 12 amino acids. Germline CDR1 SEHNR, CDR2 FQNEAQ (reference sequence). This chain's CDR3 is CASSLTGTEAFF. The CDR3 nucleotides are TGTGCCAGCAGCTTAACAGGGACTGAAGCTTTCTTT. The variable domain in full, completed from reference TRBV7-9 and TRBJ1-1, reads DTGVSQNPRHKITKRGQNVTFRCDPISEHNRLYWYRQTLGQGPEFLTYFQNEAQLEKSRLLSDRFSAERPKGSFSTLEIQRTEQGDSAMYLCASSLTGTEAFFGQGTRLTVV.

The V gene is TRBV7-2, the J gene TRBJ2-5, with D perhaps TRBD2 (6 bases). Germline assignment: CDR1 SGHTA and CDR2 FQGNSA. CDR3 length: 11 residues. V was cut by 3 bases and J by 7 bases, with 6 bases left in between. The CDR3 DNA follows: TGTGCCAGCAGCTTGGAGGGGACCCAGTACTTC. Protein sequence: CASSLEGTQYF.

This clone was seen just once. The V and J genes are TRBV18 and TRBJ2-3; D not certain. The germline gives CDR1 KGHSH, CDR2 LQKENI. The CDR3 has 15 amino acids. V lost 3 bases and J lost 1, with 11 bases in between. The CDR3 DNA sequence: TGTGCCAGCTCACCTTCGGGTACGGGCACAGATACGCAGTATTTT. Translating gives CASSPSGTGTDTQYF.

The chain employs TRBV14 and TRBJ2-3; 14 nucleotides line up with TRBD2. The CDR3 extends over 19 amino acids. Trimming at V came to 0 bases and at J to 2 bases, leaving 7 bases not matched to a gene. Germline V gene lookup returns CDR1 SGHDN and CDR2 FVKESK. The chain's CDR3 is CASSQDFKGLAGVTDTQYF. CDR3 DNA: TGTGCCAGCAGCCAAGATTTCAAGGGACTAGCGGGAGTCACAGATACGCAGTATTTT. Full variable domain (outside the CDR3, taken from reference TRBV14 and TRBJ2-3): EAGVTQFPSHSVIEKGQTVTLRCDPISGHDNLYWYRRVMGKEIKFLLHFVKESKQDESGMPNNRFLAERTGGTYSTLKVQPAELEDSGVYFCASSQDFKGLAGVTDTQYFGPGTRLTVL.

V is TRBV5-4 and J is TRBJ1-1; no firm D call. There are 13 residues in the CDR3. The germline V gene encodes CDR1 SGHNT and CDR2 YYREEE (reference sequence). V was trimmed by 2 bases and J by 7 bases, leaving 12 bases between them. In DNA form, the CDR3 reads TGTGCCAGCAGCTTAGGCAGATTACTTGAAGCTTTCTTT. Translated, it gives CASSLGRLLEAFF.

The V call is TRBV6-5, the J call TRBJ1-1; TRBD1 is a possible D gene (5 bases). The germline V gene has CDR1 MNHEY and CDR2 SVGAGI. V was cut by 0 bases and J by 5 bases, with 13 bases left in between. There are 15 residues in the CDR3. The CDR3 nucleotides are TGTGCCAGCAGTTACTCGATCCAGGGCTGGACTGAAGCTTTCTTT. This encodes CASSYSIQGWTEAFF.

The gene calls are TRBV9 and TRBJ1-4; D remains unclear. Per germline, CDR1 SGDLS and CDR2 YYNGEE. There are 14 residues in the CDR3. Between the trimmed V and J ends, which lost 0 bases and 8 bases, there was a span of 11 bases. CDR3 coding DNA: TGTGCCAGCAGCGTAGAGGCATTTCCAGAAAAACTGTTTTTT. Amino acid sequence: CASSVEAFPEKLFF.

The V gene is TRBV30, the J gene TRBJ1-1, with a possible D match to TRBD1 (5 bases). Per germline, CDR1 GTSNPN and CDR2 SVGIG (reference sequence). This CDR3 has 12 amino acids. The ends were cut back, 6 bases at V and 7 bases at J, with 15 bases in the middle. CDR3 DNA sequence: TGTGCCTGTCAACCGGGACCGCATGAAGCTTTCTTT. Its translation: CACQPGPHEAFF.

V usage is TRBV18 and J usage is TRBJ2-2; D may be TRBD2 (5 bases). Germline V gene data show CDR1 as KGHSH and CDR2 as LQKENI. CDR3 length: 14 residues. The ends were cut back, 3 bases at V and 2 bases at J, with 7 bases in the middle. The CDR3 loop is CASSPTGNTGELFF. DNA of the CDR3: TGTGCCAGCTCACCGACGGGAAACACCGGGGAGCTGTTTTTT.

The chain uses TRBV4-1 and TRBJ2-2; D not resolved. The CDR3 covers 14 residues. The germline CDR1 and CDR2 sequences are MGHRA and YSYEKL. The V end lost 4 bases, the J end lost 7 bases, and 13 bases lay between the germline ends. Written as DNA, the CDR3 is TGCGCCAGCAGCCCGGACGCTTTGGGCGGGGAGCTGTTTTTT. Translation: CASSPDALGGELFF.

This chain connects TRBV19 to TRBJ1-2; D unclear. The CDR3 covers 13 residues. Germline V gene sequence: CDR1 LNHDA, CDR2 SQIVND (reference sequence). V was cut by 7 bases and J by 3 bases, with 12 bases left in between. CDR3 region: CASTQREDYGYTF. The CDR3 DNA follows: TGTGCCAGTACCCAGAGGGAAGACTATGGCTACACCTTC.

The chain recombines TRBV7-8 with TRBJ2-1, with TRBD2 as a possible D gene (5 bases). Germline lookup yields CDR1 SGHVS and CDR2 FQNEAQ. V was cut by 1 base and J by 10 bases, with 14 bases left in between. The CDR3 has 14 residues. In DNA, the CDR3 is TGTGCCAGCAGCTTAGGTCGGGATCGGAGGGAGCAGTTCTTC. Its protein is CASSLGRDRREQFF.

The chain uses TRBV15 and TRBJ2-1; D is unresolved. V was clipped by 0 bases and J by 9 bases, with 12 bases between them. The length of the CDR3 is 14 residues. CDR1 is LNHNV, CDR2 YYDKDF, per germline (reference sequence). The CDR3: CATSRDVQVIEQFF. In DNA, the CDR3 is TGTGCCACCAGCAGAGATGTTCAGGTAATTGAGCAGTTCTTC.

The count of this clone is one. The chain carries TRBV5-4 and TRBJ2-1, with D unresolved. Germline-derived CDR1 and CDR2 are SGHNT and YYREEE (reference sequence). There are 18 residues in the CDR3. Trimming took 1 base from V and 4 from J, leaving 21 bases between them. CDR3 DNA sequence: TGTGCCAGCAGCTTGTTTACATCCCCCCCATTCCCTTACAATGAGCAGTTCTTC. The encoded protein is CASSLFTSPPFPYNEQFF.

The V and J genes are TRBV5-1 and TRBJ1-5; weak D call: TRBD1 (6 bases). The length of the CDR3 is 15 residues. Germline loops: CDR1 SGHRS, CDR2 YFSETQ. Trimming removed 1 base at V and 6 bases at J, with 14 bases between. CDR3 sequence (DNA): TGCGCCAGCAGCTTGAGAGGGGGTGGACTTCAGCCCCAGCATTTT. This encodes CASSLRGGGLQPQHF.

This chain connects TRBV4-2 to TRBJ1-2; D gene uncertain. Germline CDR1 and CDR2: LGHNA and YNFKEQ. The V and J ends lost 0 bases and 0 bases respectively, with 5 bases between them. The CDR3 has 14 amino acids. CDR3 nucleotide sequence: TGTGCCAGCAGCCAAGATTTAACTAACTATGGCTACACCTTC. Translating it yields CASSQDLTNYGYTF.

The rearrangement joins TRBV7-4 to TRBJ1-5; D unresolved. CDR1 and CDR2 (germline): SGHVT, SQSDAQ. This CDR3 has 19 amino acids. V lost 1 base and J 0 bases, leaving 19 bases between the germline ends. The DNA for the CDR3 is TGTGCCAGCAGCTTAGGATCCGGTCATCCCGTTTATAGCAATCAGCCCCAGCATTTT. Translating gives CASSLGSGHPVYSNQPQHF.

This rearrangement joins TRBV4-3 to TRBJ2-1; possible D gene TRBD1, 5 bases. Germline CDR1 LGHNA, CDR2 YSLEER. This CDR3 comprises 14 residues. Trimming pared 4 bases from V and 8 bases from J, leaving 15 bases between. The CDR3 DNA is TGCGCCAGCAGCCCATGGACAAGTTACGATGAGCAGTTCTTC. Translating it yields CASSPWTSYDEQFF.

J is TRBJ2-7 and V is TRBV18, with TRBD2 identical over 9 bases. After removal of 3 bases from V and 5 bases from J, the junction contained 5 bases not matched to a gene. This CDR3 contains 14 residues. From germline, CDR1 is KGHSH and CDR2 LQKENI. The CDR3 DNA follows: TGTGCCAGCTCACCTTCTAGCGGGATTAACGAGCAGTACTTC. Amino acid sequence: CASSPSSGINEQYF.

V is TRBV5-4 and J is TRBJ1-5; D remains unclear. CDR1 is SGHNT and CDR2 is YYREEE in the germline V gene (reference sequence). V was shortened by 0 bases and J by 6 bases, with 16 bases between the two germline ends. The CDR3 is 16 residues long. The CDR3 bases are TGTGCCAGCAGCTTGGGGGGTCAGAGCACGATTCAGCCCCAGCATTTT. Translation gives CASSLGGQSTIQPQHF.

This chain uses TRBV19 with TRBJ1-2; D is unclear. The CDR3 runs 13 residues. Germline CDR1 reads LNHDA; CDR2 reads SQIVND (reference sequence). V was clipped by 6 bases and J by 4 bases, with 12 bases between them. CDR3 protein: CASSPTRLYGYTF. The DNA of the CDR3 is TGTGCCAGTAGCCCGACGAGACTCTATGGCTACACCTTC.

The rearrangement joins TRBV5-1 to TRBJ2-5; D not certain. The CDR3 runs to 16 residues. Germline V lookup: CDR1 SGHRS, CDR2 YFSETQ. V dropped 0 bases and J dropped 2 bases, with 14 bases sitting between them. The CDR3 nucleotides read TGCGCCAGCAGCTTGGCTCCGGGTTGGGGACAAGAGACCCAGTACTTC. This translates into CASSLAPGWGQETQYF.

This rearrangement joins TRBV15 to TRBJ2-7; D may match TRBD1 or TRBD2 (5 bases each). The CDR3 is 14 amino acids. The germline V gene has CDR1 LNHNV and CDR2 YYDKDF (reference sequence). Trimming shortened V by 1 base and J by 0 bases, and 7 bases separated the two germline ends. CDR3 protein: CATSRGGSSYEQYF. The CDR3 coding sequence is TGTGCCACCAGCAGAGGGGGGAGCTCCTACGAGCAGTACTTC.

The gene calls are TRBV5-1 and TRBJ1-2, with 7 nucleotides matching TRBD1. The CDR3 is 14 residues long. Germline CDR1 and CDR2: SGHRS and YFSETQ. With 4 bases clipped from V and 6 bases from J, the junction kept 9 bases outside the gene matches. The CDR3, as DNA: TGCGCCAGCAGCCCGGGGACAGCGAAACATGGCTACACCTTC. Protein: CASSPGTAKHGYTF.